This TCR beta chain was sequenced in a study of shared T cell receptors in the human thymus. Method: immunoSEQ multiplex PCR; TCRdb's copy keeps in-frame clones and lacks some. The data show 500,000 to 550,000 clones, around 82% seen once. V lost 6 bases and J lost 1, with 10 bases in between. This CDR3 is built from 13 residues. CDR1 is LNHDA, CDR2 SQIVND, per germline (reference sequence). This sample also belongs to another study, concerning human thymus T cells. That paper adds: The donor group consisted of healthy Finnish infants who were having corrective surgery for congenital heart defects. Thymic tissue was derived from resections collected during corrective heart surgery. Blood and thymic repertoires both appeared biased in V and J gene usage. In unrelated individuals, thymic repertoires overlapped highly, according to related research.

The genes are TRBV19 and TRBJ2-7; TRBD1 is a possible D gene (5 bases). This receptor was taken from a boy under two years old with a congenital heart defect. The specimen was thymocytes. CDR3 in DNA: TGTGCCAGTAGCTCGGACATTTCCTACGAGCAGTACTTC. Translating it yields CASSSDISYEQYF. Full variable domain (rest looked up from reference TRBV19 and TRBJ2-7): DGGITQSPKYLFRKEGQNVTLSCEQNLNHDAMYWYRQDPGQGLRLIYYSQIVNDFQKGDIAEGYSVSREKKESFPLTVTSAQKNPTAFYLCASSSDISYEQYFGPGTRLTVT.